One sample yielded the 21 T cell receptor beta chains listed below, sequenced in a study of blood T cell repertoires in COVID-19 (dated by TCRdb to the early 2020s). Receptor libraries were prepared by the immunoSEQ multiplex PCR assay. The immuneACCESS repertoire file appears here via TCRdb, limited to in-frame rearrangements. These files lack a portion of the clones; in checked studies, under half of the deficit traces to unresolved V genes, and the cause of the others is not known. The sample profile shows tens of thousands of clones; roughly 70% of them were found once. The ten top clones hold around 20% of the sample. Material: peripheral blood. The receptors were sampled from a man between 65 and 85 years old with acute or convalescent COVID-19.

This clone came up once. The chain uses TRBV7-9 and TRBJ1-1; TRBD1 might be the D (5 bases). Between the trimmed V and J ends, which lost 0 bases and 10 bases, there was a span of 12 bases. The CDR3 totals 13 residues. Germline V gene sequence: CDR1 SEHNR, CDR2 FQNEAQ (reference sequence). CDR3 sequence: CASSLAALRGAFF. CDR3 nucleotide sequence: TGTGCCAGCAGCTTAGCGGCCCTAAGGGGAGCTTTCTTT.

The CDR3, as DNA: TGTGCCAGCAGTTTGAAACAGTATAGCAATCAGCCCCAGCATTTT. Its protein product is CASSLKQYSNQPQHF. The V gene is TRBV6-5, the J gene TRBJ1-5; unclear D gene. This CDR3 has 15 residues. Germline CDR1 is MNHEY and CDR2 is SVGAGI. V was trimmed by 4 bases and J by 0 bases, leaving 10 bases between them.

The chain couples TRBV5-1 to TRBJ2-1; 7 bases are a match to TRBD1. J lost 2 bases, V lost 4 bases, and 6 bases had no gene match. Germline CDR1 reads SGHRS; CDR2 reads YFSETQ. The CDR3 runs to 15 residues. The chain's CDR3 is CASSLQGDPYNEQFF. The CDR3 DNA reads TGCGCCAGCAGCCTCCAGGGGGACCCCTACAATGAGCAGTTCTTC.

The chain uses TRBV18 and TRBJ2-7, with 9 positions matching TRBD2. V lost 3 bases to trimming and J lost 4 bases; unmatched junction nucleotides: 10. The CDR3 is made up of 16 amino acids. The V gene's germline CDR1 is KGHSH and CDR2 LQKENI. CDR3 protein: CASSPTESSGKYEQYF. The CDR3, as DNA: TGTGCCAGCTCACCCACCGAGTCTAGCGGGAAGTACGAGCAGTACTTC.

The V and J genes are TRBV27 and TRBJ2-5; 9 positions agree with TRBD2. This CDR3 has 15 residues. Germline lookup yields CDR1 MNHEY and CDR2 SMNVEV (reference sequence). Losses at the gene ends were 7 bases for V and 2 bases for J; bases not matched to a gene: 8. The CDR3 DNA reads TGTGCCAGCAAAAGAGGACTAGCGCCACAAGAGACCCAGTACTTC. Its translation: CASKRGLAPQETQYF.

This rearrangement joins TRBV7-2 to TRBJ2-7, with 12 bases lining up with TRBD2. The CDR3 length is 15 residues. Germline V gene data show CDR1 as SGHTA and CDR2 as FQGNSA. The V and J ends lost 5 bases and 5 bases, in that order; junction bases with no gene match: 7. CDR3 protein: CASSPRLAGDHEQYF. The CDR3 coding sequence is TGTGCCAGCAGCCCGCGACTAGCGGGAGACCACGAGCAGTACTTC.

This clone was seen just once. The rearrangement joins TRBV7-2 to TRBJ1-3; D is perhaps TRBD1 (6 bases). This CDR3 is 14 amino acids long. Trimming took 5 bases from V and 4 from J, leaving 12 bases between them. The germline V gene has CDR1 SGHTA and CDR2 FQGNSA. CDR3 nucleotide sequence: TGTGCCAGCAGCCCGCCTGGGACAGGAAACACCATATATTTT. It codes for CASSPPGTGNTIYF.

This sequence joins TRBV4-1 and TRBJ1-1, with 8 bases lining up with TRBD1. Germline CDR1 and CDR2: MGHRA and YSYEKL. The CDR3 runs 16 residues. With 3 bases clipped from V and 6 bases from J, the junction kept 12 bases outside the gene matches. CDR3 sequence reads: CASSHPRGQGGSEAFF. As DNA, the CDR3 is TGCGCCAGCAGCCACCCCAGGGGGCAGGGTGGGTCTGAAGCTTTCTTT.

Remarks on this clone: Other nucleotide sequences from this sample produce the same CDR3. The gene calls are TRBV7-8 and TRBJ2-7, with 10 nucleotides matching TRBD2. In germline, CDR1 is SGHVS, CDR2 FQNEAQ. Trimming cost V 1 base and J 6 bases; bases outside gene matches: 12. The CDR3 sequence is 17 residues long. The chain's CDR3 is CASSLGVTSGRVSEQYF. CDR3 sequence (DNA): TGTGCCAGCAGCTTAGGTGTGACCAGCGGGAGGGTCAGCGAGCAGTACTTC.

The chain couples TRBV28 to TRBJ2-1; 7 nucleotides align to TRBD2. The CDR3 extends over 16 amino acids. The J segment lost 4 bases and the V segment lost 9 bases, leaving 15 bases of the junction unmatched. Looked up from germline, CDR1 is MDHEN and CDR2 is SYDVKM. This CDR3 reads CASLSGLGGIYNEQFF. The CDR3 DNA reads TGTGCCAGTCTCTCCGGATTGGGAGGGATATACAATGAGCAGTTCTTC. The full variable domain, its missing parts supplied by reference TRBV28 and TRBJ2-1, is DVKVTQSSRYLVKRTGEKVFLECVQDMDHENMFWYRQDPGLGLRLIYFSYDVKMKEKGDIPEGYSVSREKKERFSLILESASTNQTSMYLCASLSGLGGIYNEQFFGPGTRLTVL.

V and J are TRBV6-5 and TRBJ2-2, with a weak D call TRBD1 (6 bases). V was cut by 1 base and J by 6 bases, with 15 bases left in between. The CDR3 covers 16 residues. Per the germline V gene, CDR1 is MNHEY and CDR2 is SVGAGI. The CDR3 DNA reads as TGTGCCAGCAGTTACTTACTTACAGGGATGGCCGGGGAGCTGTTTTTT. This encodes CASSYLLTGMAGELFF.

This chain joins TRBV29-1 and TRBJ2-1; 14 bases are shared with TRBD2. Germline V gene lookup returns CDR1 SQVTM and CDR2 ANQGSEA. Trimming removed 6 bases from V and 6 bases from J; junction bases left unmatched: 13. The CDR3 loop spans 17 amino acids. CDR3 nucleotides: TGCAGCGTCGGCGGGACTAGCGGGAGTGGGCCTACCAATGAGCAGTTCTTC. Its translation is CSVGGTSGSGPTNEQFF.

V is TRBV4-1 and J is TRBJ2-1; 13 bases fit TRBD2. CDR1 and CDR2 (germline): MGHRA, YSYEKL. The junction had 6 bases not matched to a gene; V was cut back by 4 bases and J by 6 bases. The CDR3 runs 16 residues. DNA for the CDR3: TGCGCCAGCAGCCCCTTGGGGACTAGCGGGGTCAATGAGCAGTTCTTC. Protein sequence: CASSPLGTSGVNEQFF.

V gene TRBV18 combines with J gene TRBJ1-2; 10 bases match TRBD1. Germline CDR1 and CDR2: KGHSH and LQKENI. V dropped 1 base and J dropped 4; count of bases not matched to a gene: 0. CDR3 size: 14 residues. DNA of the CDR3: TGTGCCAGCTCACCACGGACAGGGGGCTATGGCTACACCTTC. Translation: CASSPRTGGYGYTF.

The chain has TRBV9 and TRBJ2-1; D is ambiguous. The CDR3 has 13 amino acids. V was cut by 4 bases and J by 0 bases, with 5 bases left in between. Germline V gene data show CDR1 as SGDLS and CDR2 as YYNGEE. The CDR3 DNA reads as TGTGCCAGCAGCCCCGGCTCCTACAATGAGCAGTTCTTC. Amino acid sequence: CASSPGSYNEQFF.

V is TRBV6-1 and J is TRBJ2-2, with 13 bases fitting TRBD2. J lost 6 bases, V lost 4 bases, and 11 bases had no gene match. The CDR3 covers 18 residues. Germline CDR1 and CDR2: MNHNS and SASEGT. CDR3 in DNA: TGTGCCAGCAGTGGCGCACTAGGACTAGCGGGAGTTGCCGGGGAGCTGTTTTTT. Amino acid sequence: CASSGALGLAGVAGELFF.

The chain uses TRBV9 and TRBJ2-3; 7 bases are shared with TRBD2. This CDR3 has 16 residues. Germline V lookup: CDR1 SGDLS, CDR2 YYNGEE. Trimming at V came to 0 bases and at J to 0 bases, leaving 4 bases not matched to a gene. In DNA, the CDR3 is TGTGCCAGCAGCGTAGGCGGAGCGGGGAGCACAGATACGCAGTATTTT. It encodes CASSVGGAGSTDTQYF.

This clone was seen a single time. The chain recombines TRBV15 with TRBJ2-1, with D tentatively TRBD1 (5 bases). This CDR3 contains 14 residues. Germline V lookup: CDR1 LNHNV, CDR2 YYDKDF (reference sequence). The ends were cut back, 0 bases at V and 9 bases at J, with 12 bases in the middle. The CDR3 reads CATSRDRQQGEQFF. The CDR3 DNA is TGTGCCACCAGCAGAGATCGGCAGCAGGGTGAGCAGTTCTTC. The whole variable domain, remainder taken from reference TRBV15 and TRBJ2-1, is DAMVIQNPRYQVTQFGKPVTLSCSQTLNHNVMYWYQQKSSQAPKLLFHYYDKDFNNEADTPDNFQSRRPNTSFCFLDIRSPGLGDTAMYLCATSRDRQQGEQFFGPGTRLTVL.

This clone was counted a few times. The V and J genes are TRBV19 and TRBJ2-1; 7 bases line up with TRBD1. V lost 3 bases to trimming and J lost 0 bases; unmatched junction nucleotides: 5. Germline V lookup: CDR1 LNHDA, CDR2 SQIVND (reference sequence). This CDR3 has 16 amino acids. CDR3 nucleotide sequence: TGTGCCAGTAGTATCAGGACAGGCTTCTCCTACAATGAGCAGTTCTTC. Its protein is CASSIRTGFSYNEQFF.

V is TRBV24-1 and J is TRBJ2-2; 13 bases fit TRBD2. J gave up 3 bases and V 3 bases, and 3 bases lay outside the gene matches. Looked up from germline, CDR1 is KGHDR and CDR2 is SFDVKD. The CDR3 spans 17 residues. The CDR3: CATSDAGLAGYTGELFF. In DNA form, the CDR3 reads TGTGCCACCAGTGATGCGGGACTAGCGGGATACACCGGGGAGCTGTTTTTT.

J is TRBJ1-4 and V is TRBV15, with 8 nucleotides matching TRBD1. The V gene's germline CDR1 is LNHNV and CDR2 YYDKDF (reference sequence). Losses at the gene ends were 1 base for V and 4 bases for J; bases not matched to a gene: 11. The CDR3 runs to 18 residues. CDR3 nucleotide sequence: TGTGCCACCAGCAGAGGATCAGGGGGCAACTCCTTTAATGAAAAACTGTTTTTT. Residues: CATSRGSGGNSFNEKLFF.